One TCR beta chain is described in this entry. No cognate antigen has been identified for it. The cohort was made up of approximately 700 healthy bone marrow donors. All cohort members were sampled while nominally healthy, although unrecorded immune exposures were likely present. The donor tested CMV seronegative and was one of the 352 seronegative cohort members. Each donor provided a peripheral blood sample, and peripheral blood mononuclear cells were used for TCR beta sequencing. Genomic DNA extraction from the blood cell samples was performed with the Qiagen DNeasy Blood Extraction Kit. This sample stems from a study of cytomegalovirus exposure and HLA in healthy donors (dated by TCRdb to about 2017). For the wider study: In an earlier analysis of roughly 500 of the donors, about 270 Gb of sequence data and approximately 120 million unique TCR beta sequences from roughly 190 million T cells were reported. Donor age, sex, ethnicity and CMV serostatus were collected together with the repertoire data. Because of strong linkage in the cohort, five DR-DQ haplotypes were treated as single units for association and clustering. Among the roughly 400 genotyped donors, approximately 81% belonged to the genetic ancestry cluster associated with self-reported Caucasian donors. Along with the roughly 710-subject first cohort, a separate validation cohort of over a hundred different subjects was used. The T cell repertoires of under 750 subjects were profiled by immunosequencing and related to cytomegalovirus serostatus. High-throughput TCR immunosequencing, statistical association of individual TCRs with disease status, and machine learning were combined to predict cytomegalovirus infection status. The later analysis used no new phenotypic data to find candidate immune exposures, relying instead on TCR beta sequences and their occurrence across donors. In an earlier analysis of about 590 of the donors, high-throughput TCR beta sequencing was used to judge whether each TCR beta V gene segment behaved as functional or pseudogenic. The aim of the study was to test whether cataloging public T cell receptors could identify signatures of past pathogen exposure. Around 320 gigabases of sequencing data and tens of millions of unique TCR sequences were included in an early release covering roughly 600 HLA-typed donors. All discovery cohort repertoires had been generated using a single sequencing platform. The number of typed donors differed by locus: roughly 620-630 for A, B, C, DRB1 and DQB1; 500 to 550 for DQA1; approximately 600 for DPA1; and about 450 for DPB1. Among 398 genotyped donors of the cohort, an average of approximately 200,000 unique TCR beta nucleotide sequences was sequenced per donor, of which 15% to 20% were non-productive. To study patterns of TCR occurrence, a later analysis re-analyzed previously published TCR beta repertoires from around 660 donors and added high-resolution HLA genotyping. A later genetic analysis took genome-wide SNP genotypes for about 55% of the 666 donors and used that subset as a discovery cohort. HLA typing included class I and class II loci at four-digit resolution. Points the paper makes about the study in general: In a later analysis, most CMV-associated TCR beta chains were found to appear HLA-restricted, with HLA associations seemingly driven largely by CMV exposure. The study gave a list of roughly 150 TCR beta chains associated with cytomegalovirus. In vitro tests confirmed that a few of the cytomegalovirus-associated TCR beta chains recognize cytomegalovirus antigens. Compared with the approximately 720-donor mean, donors in an Asian-associated ancestry cluster had fewer N-insertions in productive TCRs, according to a later genetic analysis. The sequencing pipeline was judged likely to have produced a cluster of highly shared sequence variants as a technical artifact. An earlier analysis of 587 of the donors showed that most TCR beta V segments appeared in productive rearrangements either about 90% or about 30% of the time, which broadly matched IMGT annotations. The 87-base-pair reads could not distinguish some IMGT-functional V segments, including TRBV6-2 and TRBV6-3, so those segments were excluded. It was suggested by the authors that the approach could potentially be generalized to other disease states and immunological phenotypes. Because counts were too low, some 17 rarely observed V segments, including chromosome 9 orphons, were left out of the earlier analysis of 587 of the donors. In a later analysis, around 15,000 TCR beta sequences were associated with specific HLA alleles at a false discovery rate of 0.05. Cytomegalovirus status was reported to be diagnosed by the classifier with high specificity and sensitivity in both the original and validation cohorts. Correlated functional status among segregating V segments might be attributable to linkage disequilibrium, but an unknown experimental factor could not be ruled out. Strong co-occurrence of HLA alleles, especially DR and DQ, made assigning TCR associations to individual alleles difficult. In a later analysis, HLA-associated TCR beta chains were found to be more clonally expanded and to have lower generation probabilities than equally common non-associated chains. Presence/absence analyses assumed roughly uniform sequencing depth across donors, an assumption that may not hold. In a later genetic analysis, a missense DCLRE1C variant was associated with V-gene and J-gene trimming of TCR beta chains, and the association was replicated in an independent cohort. Because HLA typing was missing for some donors at each locus, association tests included only the typed subset. A further reported finding was that TCR beta sequences accurately predicted the HLA-A and HLA-B alleles for most subjects in the first cohort. In a later analysis, several top co-occurrence clusters were reported to appear linked to parvovirus B19, influenza, CMV and Epstein-Barr virus. For the cohort, immune exposure information was limited to CMV serostatus. While some public TCRs were present in many individuals, most TCR sequences turned up only very rarely across donors. The cohort was sequenced for TCR beta chains only, and without alpha or paired-chain data the features that could be detected were limited. In a later analysis, the rate of TCR association differed among HLA loci, with DRB1 alleles having the most associated TCRs and HLA-C alleles having the fewest.

V and J lose 1 base and 9 bases, and a span of 13 bases separates them. From its cysteine to its phenylalanine, the CDR3 spans 13 amino acids. Only the CDR3 portion is preserved as DNA: 39 bases, with reading frame beginning at the first base. Looking up the germline V gene yields CDR1 SGHDN and CDR2 FVKESK. Receptor amplification or capture employed the immunoSEQ multiplex PCR assay. The multiplex PCR relied on a mix of 60 forward primers for TCR Vbeta segments and 13 reverse primers for TCR Jbeta segments. The CDR3 region of rearranged TCR beta genes was amplified from genomic DNA by a multiplex PCR assay. The Illumina HiSeq System was used to sequence the amplified TCR beta libraries as 87-base-pair reads. On the authors' methods: In a later analysis, roughly 80 million unique TCR beta chains were counted across the roughly 610 repertoires, and roughly 10 million of these chains were shared by at least two donors. A nearest-neighbor algorithm error-corrected the raw reads and collapsed the reads into unique sequences, merging closely related sequences to remove PCR and sequencing errors. Alignment of CDR3 sequences to IMGT reference sequences was used to assign V, D and J gene segments. Each retained sequence needed at least a six-nucleotide match to both a V gene segment and a J gene segment. Rearrangements were called productive when the CDR3 lacked stop codons and stayed in frame with V and J; all others were non-productive. CDR3 was defined by IMGT convention, running from the second conserved V-encoded cysteine to the conserved J-encoded phenylalanine. The earlier analysis of roughly 590 of the donors excluded sequences that lacked an unambiguous match to a single V gene segment. An earlier analysis of 500 to 700 of the donors classified V segments as functional when productive rearrangements were above 56.7% and as segregating when the standard deviation between donors was above 5%. A statistical classification framework was developed to diagnose cytomegalovirus status using the catalog of TCR beta chain sequences. A later analysis assigned V and J genes by comparing TCR nucleotide sequences with IMGT/GENE-DB human TR gene sequences. The TCRdist pipeline was used in a later analysis to assign CDR3 sequences and most-parsimonious VDJ recombination scenarios. In a later analysis, every TCR beta chain was defined by the combination of its CDR3 amino acid sequence and its V-gene family, and reads without a unique V-gene family were dropped. In a later analysis, 450 to 600 highly shared, low-generation-probability nucleotide sequences were removed to address suspected cross-contamination and a sequencing artifact. In a later analysis, a clonal expansion index was calculated for each public chain from normalized within-repertoire ranks of inferred template counts. A later analysis computed generation probabilities with a VDJ recombination model fitted to out-of-frame rearrangements, and checked the results against IGoR. In a later analysis, TCR-TCR, TCR-HLA and TCR-CMV co-occurrence was scored with hypergeometric tests, and a repertoire-size bias correction was applied to TCR pairs. A later analysis estimated false discovery rates by permuting HLA or CMV assignments 20 times. A later analysis grouped co-occurring TCRs with DBSCAN, adding TCRdist sequence similarity when clustering within HLA-allele-positive subsets. Repertoires with fewer than 30,000 or more than 120,000 public chains were left out of co-occurrence clustering, as were a handful of repertoires with anomalous nucleotide sharing. What TCRdb holds here is the immuneACCESS table cut down to in-frame rearrangements. Part of the clones is not present; checked against another copy, under half of the missing clones reflect an unresolved V gene, and the others are unexplained. V, J and clone size derive from that table, while D and trimming were established from the DNA sequence. The record for this sample contains about 120,000 clones. 3% to 4.5% of the sample goes to the ten largest clones.

The specimen sequenced was PBMCs. The chain is assembled from TRBV14 and TRBJ2-7; too little of a D gene remains to name it. The receptor was derived from a man in his late teens or twenties in good health and CMV-seronegative. Read as DNA, the sequence is TGTGCCAGCAGCCAAGGAATGTCAACCGGGCAGTACTTC. This translates into CASSQGMSTGQYF.